These 15 T cell receptor beta chains originate from one sample sequenced in a study of T cell changes during pregnancy in multiple sclerosis. Profiled with immunoSEQ multiplex PCR; TCRdb holds only in-frame clones, not every one. The table shows 48,000 or so clones, with around 94% occurring only once. The sample here was CD4+ T cells from peripheral blood mononuclear cells, taken in the first trimester of pregnancy. These receptors all stem from a female donor with multiple sclerosis, enrolled in a pregnancy study.

The count of this clone is one. The rearrangement joins TRBV12-5 to TRBJ1-6, with TRBD1 matching 7 bases. V trimming: 2 bases; J trimming: 5 bases; junction bases outside the gene matches: 3. Germline V gives CDR1 LGHNT, CDR2 FRNRAP. CDR3 length: 15 amino acids. Written as DNA, the CDR3 is TGTGCTAGTGGTTTGCGACAGGGAGATAATTCACCCCTCCACTTT. Amino acid sequence: CASGLRQGDNSPLHF. The full variable domain, completed using reference TRBV12-5 and TRBJ1-6, is DARVTQTPRHKVTEMGQEVTMRCQPILGHNTVFWYRQTMMQGLELLAYFRNRAPLDDSGMPKDRFSAEMPDATLATLKIQPSEPRDSAVYFCASGLRQGDNSPLHFGNGTRLTVT.

The rearrangement uses TRBV5-1 and TRBJ1-5; the D gene is possibly TRBD1 (5 bases). The germline gives CDR1 SGHRS, CDR2 YFSETQ. The CDR3 is 16 amino acids. The V end lost 0 bases, the J end lost 3 bases, and 13 bases lay between the germline ends. The CDR3 region has the DNA TGCGCCAGCAGCTTGGGATCGGGCAGGGACAATCAGCCCCAGCATTTT. Its protein product is CASSLGSGRDNQPQHF.

As concerns this clone: An end of the junction differs from the germline gene, which may be a read error. The CDR3 DNA reads TGCGCCAGCACTGAGGACAGGGTCACCGGGGAGCTGTTTTTT. As protein: CASTEDRVTGELFF. The chain links TRBV10-1 to TRBJ2-2, with 8 nucleotides matching TRBD1. CDR3 length: 14 amino acids. The germline CDR1 and CDR2 sequences are WNHNN and SYGVQD (reference sequence).

The J gene is TRBJ1-3, the V gene TRBV9; D perhaps matches TRBD1 (6 bases). V lost 0 bases, J lost 4 bases, and 11 bases lay in between. Germline loops: CDR1 SGDLS, CDR2 YYNGEE. This CDR3 has 15 residues. CDR3 region: CASSVEGGRGNTIYF. CDR3 bases: TGTGCCAGCAGCGTAGAGGGGGGGCGAGGAAACACCATATATTTT.

Remarks on this clone: Germline is not matched at one junction end, which may reflect a read error. This sequence joins TRBV2 and TRBJ2-5; D might be TRBD2 (6 bases). The CDR3 has 13 residues. Germline CDR1 and CDR2: SNHLY and FYNNEI. CDR3 loop: CASAVTQVAAAHF. DNA of the CDR3: TGTGCCAGCGCCGTGACACAAGTAGCGGCCGCCCACTTC.

This clone was observed a single time. The chain couples TRBV9 to TRBJ2-1; tentatively, D is TRBD2 (6 bases). Germline V gene data show CDR1 as SGDLS and CDR2 as YYNGEE. This CDR3 spans 13 amino acids. V dropped 4 bases and J dropped 4 bases, with 9 bases sitting between them. CDR3 in DNA: TGTGCCAGCAGCCCCGGGACTTACAATGAGCAGTTCTTC. This encodes CASSPGTYNEQFF.

The gene calls are TRBV19 and TRBJ1-5, with 7 bases lining up with TRBD1. Germline V gene data show CDR1 as LNHDA and CDR2 as SQIVND (reference sequence). The trim removed 0 bases at V and 0 bases at J, leaving 2 bases unmatched. This CDR3 has 16 amino acids. The CDR3 DNA reads TGTGCCAGTAGTATAGAGACAGGGATTAGCAATCAGCCCCAGCATTTT. Its translation: CASSIETGISNQPQHF. Full variable domain (remainder filled in from reference TRBV19 and TRBJ1-5): DGGITQSPKYLFRKEGQNVTLSCEQNLNHDAMYWYRQDPGQGLRLIYYSQIVNDFQKGDIAEGYSVSREKKESFPLTVTSAQKNPTAFYLCASSIETGISNQPQHFGDGTRLSIL.

The J gene is TRBJ1-6, the V gene TRBV6-6; D is unresolved. The CDR3 has 16 residues. Germline loops: CDR1 MNHNY, CDR2 SVGAGI (reference sequence). Trimming removed 6 bases from V and 0 bases from J, with 12 bases in between. The CDR3 DNA reads as TGTGCCAGCAGCCCCGGAAGGAGCTCCTATAATTCACCCCTCCACTTT. Protein: CASSPGRSSYNSPLHF.

V usage is TRBV10-3 and J usage is TRBJ2-7, with a possible D match to TRBD2 (6 bases). Germline V gene sequence: CDR1 ENHRY, CDR2 SYGVKD. The length of the CDR3 is 13 residues. Trimming shortened V by 8 bases and J by 5 bases, and 16 bases separated the two germline ends. The CDR3 loop is CAISGTGANEQYF. The CDR3 coding sequence is TGTGCCATCTCCGGGACTGGGGCAAACGAGCAGTACTTC.

The gene calls are TRBV7-6 and TRBJ1-4, with D possibly matching TRBD1 (6 bases). The CDR3 consists of 15 residues. The germline V gene has CDR1 SGHVS and CDR2 FNYEAQ. The V gene lost 4 bases and the J gene lost 7 bases, with 16 bases spanning the gap. DNA for the CDR3: TGTGCCAGCAGCTCAAATGGGGACACTGTTGAAAAACTGTTTTTT. This translates into CASSSNGDTVEKLFF.

The chain employs TRBV6-5 and TRBJ2-3; a weak D match, TRBD2 (5 bases). CDR3 length: 14 amino acids. The germline V gene has CDR1 MNHEY and CDR2 SVGAGI. The V gene lost 6 bases and the J gene lost 0 bases, with 10 bases spanning the gap. DNA for the CDR3: TGTGCCAGCAGCCGCAGCGGAAGCACAGATACGCAGTATTTT. Its protein product is CASSRSGSTDTQYF.

This chain connects TRBV2 to TRBJ2-1, with 12 positions matching TRBD2. Germline lookup yields CDR1 SNHLY and CDR2 FYNNEI. V was clipped by 6 bases and J by 9 bases; unmatched bases: 9. The CDR3 loop spans 15 amino acids. The CDR3 DNA sequence: TGTGCCAGCAGCGGATCTAGCGGGGGGGCTCGTGAGCAGTTCTTC. Translation: CASSGSSGGAREQFF. Based on the CDR3 plus reference TRBV2 and TRBJ2-1, the full variable domain is EPEVTQTPSHQVTQMGQEVILRCVPISNHLYFYWYRQILGQKVEFLVSFYNNEISEKSEIFDDQFSVERPDGSNFTLKIRSTKLEDSAMYFCASSGSSGGAREQFFGPGTRLTVL.

The V call is TRBV5-8, the J call TRBJ2-7; 7 bases match TRBD2. There are 16 residues in the CDR3. CDR1 and CDR2 from the germline V gene are SGHTS and YDEGEE. The V segment lost 4 bases and the J segment 1 base; nucleotides outside the gene matches: 11. The DNA for the CDR3 is TGTGCCAGCAGCCCTAGCGGTTGGGTTGTGTCCTACGAGCAGTACTTC. It specifies CASSPSGWVVSYEQYF.

This clone appeared a single time. V gene TRBV5-1 combines with J gene TRBJ2-3, with TRBD2 matching 9 bases. From germline, CDR1 is SGHRS and CDR2 YFSETQ. The J segment lost 3 bases and the V segment lost 0 bases, leaving 2 bases of the junction unmatched. The CDR3 sequence is 15 residues long. CDR3 bases: TGCGCCAGCAGCTTGGGACTAGCGGAAACAGATACGCAGTATTTT. Translated: CASSLGLAETDTQYF. Together with reference TRBV5-1 and TRBJ2-3, the CDR3 gives the full variable domain: KAGVTQTPRYLIKTRGQQVTLSCSPISGHRSVSWYQQTPGQGLQFLFEYFSETQRNKGNFPGRFSGRQFSNSRSEMNVSTLELGDSALYLCASSLGLAETDTQYFGPGTRLTVL.

The chain links TRBV5-1 to TRBJ1-2; D is perhaps TRBD1 (5 bases). V dropped 4 bases and J dropped 6 bases, with 16 bases sitting between them. The CDR3 sequence is 14 residues long. Germline V gene lookup returns CDR1 SGHRS and CDR2 YFSETQ. Written as DNA, the CDR3 is TGCGCCAGCAGCCACGGGGGTCCTTCCGATGGCTACACCTTC. Translation gives CASSHGGPSDGYTF. The variable domain in full, completed from reference TRBV5-1 and TRBJ1-2, reads KAGVTQTPRYLIKTRGQQVTLSCSPISGHRSVSWYQQTPGQGLQFLFEYFSETQRNKGNFPGRFSGRQFSNSRSEMNVSTLELGDSALYLCASSHGGPSDGYTFGSGTRLTVV.